This entry features one T cell receptor (beta chain) sequence. Antigen unknown. This entry comes from a study of cytomegalovirus exposure and HLA in healthy donors. J gave up 7 bases and V 3 bases, and 5 bases lay outside the gene matches. Germline values: CDR1 MNHEY, CDR2 SMNVEV (reference sequence). CDR3 size: 13 residues. Whole-study findings and limits: The likely explanation for a cluster of highly shared sequence variants was sequencing artifact.

PCR was performed using 60 Vbeta and 13 Jbeta primers. Clones were read by immunoSEQ multiplex PCR, and TCRdb kept only the in-frame ones, dropping some. This sample has over 150,000 clones; 80% to 85% occur once, and the top ten carry less than 0.4%. This chain uses TRBV27 with TRBJ2-7; 8 bases match TRBD2. Sequenced sample: PBMCs. The clonotype comes from a boy aged 2 to 10 in good health and CMV-seronegative. The CDR3 region has the DNA TGTGCCAGCAGTTTGGGACTAGGTCGGGAGCAGTACTTC. It encodes CASSLGLGREQYF.